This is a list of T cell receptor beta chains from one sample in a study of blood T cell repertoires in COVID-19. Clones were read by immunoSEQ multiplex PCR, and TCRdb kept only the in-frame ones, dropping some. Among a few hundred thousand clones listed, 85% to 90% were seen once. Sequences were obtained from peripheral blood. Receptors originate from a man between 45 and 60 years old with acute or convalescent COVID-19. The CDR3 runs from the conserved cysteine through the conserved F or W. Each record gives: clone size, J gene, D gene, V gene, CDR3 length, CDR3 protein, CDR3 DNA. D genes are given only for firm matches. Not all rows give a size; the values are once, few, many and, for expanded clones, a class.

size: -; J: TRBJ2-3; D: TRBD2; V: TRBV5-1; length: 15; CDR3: CASSKLAGGRDTQYF; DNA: TGCGCCAGCAGCAAACTAGCGGGGGGGCGAGATACGCAGTATTTT
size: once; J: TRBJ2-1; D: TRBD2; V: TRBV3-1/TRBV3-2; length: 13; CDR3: CASSRSGAHEQFF; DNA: TGTGCCAGCAGCCGTAGCGGGGCGCATGAGCAGTTCTTC
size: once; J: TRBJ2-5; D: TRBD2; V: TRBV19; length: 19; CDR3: CASSIDHTSGGTSQETQYF; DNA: TGTGCCAGTAGTATAGATCATACTAGCGGGGGAACGTCCCAAGAGACCCAGTACTTC
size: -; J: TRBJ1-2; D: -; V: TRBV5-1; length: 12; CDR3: CASSETSYGYTF; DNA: TGCGCCAGCAGCGAAACATCATATGGCTACACCTTC
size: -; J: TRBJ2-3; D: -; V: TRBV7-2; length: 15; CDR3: CASSYSESSTDTQYF; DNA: TGTGCCAGCAGCTATAGCGAATCTAGCACAGATACGCAGTATTTT
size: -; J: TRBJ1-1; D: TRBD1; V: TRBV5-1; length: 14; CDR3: CASSLQGARTEAFF; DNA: TGCGCCAGCAGCTTGCAGGGGGCGAGAACTGAAGCTTTCTTT
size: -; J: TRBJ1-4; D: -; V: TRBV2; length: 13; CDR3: CASSVRDNEKLFF; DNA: TGTGCCAGCAGTGTCCGGGATAATGAAAAACTGTTTTTT
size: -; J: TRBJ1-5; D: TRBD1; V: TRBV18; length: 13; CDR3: CASSPDRVQPQHF; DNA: TGTGCCAGCTCACCGGACAGGGTTCAGCCCCAGCATTTT
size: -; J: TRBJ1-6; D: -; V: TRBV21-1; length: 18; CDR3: CASSPWETGGGYNSPLHF; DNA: TGTGCCAGCAGTCCCTGGGAGACAGGGGGAGGTTATAATTCACCCCTCCACTTT
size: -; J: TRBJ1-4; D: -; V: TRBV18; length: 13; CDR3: CASSSLSNEKLFF; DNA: TGTGCCAGCTCTTCACTGTCGAATGAAAAACTGTTTTTT
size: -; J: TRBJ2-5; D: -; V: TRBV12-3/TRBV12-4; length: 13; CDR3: CASSRSPPTVQYF; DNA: TGTGCCAGCAGTCGTTCGCCGCCAACTGTTCAGTACTTC
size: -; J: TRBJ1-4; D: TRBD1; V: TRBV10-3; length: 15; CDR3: CAIADQDRGREKLFF; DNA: TGTGCCATCGCCGACCAGGACAGGGGGCGTGAAAAACTGTTTTTT
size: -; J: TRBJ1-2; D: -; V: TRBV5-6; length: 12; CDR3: CASSLGEYGYTF; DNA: TGTGCCAGCAGCTTGGGGGAGTATGGCTACACCTTC
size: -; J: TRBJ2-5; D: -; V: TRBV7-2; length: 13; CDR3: CASSLRLQETQYF; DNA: TGTGCCAGCAGCCTAAGATTACAAGAGACCCAGTACTTC
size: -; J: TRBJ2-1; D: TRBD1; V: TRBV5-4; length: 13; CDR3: CASSSGQYNEQFF; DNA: TGTGCCAGCAGCTCGGGACAGTACAATGAGCAGTTCTTC
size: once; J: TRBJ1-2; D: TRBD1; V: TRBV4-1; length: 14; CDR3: CASSPPGTGDGYTF; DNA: TGCGCCAGCAGCCCTCCCGGGACAGGGGACGGCTACACCTTC
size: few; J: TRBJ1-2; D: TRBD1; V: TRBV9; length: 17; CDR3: CASSVIRPGQGNYGYTF; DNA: TGTGCCAGCAGCGTTATAAGACCGGGACAGGGAAACTATGGCTACACCTTC
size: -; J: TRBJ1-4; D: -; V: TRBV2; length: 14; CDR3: CASSVIRSREKLFF; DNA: TGTGCCAGCAGTGTCATCCGGTCCCGTGAAAAACTGTTTTTT
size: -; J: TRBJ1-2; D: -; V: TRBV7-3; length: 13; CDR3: CASSLTSGEGYTF; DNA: TGTGCCAGCAGCTTAACATCGGGGGAAGGCTACACCTTC
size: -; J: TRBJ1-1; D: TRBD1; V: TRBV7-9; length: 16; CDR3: CASTSGQGTTNTEAFF; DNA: TGTGCCAGCACCTCAGGACAGGGTACTACGAACACTGAAGCTTTCTTT
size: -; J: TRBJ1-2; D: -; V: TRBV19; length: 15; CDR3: CASRYYSQRGNGYTF; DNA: TGTGCCAGTAGATACTATAGCCAGCGGGGTAATGGCTACACCTTC
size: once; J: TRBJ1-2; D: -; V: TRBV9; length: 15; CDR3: CASSVSEYTVYGYTF; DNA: TGTGCCAGCAGCGTATCAGAGTACACAGTTTATGGCTACACCTTC
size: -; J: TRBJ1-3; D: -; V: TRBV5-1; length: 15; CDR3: CASSLAPIGGNTIYF; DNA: TGCGCCAGCAGCTTGGCCCCCATCGGTGGAAACACCATATATTTT
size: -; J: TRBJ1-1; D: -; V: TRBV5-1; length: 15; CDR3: CASSLAGSRNTEAFF; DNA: TGCGCCAGCAGCTTGGCAGGCAGCCGGAACACTGAAGCTTTCTTT